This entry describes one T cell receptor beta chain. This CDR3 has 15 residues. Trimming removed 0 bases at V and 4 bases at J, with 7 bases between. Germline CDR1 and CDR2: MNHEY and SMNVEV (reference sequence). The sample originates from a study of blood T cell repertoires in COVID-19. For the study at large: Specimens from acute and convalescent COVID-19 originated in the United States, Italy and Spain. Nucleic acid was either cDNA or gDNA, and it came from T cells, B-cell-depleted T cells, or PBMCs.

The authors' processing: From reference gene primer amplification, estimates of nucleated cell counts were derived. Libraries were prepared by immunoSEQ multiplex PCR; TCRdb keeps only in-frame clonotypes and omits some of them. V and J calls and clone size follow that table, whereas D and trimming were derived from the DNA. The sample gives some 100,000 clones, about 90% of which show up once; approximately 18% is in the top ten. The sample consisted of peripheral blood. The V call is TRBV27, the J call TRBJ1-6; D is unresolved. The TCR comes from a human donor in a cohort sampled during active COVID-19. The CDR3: CASSLSNPYNSPLHF. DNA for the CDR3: TGTGCCAGCAGTTTATCAAATCCATATAATTCACCCCTCCACTTT.